A single sample is the source of the 18 T cell receptor beta chains below, sequenced in a study of cytomegalovirus exposure and HLA in healthy donors. In the PCR, 60 Vbeta and 13 Jbeta primers were used. The table came from immunoSEQ multiplex PCR; TCRdb's copy has only in-frame clones and leaves some out. Among fewer than 120,000 clones listed, approximately 80% were seen once. Input material: PBMCs. The source is a woman aged 55-70 years in good health and CMV-seropositive.

The chain is built from TRBV10-2 and TRBJ2-5; D may be TRBD1 (5 bases). Germline V lookup: CDR1 WSHSY, CDR2 SAAADI. V was cut by 2 bases and J by 5 bases, with 15 bases left in between. The CDR3 covers 15 residues. The CDR3 DNA sequence: TGCGCCAGCAGTGAGCCCCGCAGGGCTAGGGAGACCCAGTACTTC. Translating gives CASSEPRRARETQYF.

V and J are TRBV19 and TRBJ2-1, with a possible D match to TRBD1 (7 bases). Germline V gives CDR1 LNHDA, CDR2 SQIVND (reference sequence). The ends were cut back, 1 base at V and 3 bases at J, with 13 bases in the middle. The CDR3 covers 16 residues. This chain's CDR3 is CASSIGPRGDYNEQFF. The CDR3 DNA sequence: TGTGCCAGTAGTATAGGACCCAGGGGGGACTACAATGAGCAGTTCTTC.

This chain's CDR3 is CASSQELAGGYNEQFF. The CDR3, as DNA: TGCGCCAGCAGCCAAGAATTAGCGGGAGGCTACAATGAGCAGTTCTTC. The chain carries TRBV4-1 and TRBJ2-1; 10 bases map to TRBD2. The J segment lost 3 bases and the V segment lost 0 bases, leaving 2 bases of the junction unmatched. The CDR3 covers 16 residues. Germline V gives CDR1 MGHRA, CDR2 YSYEKL.

The V and J genes are TRBV5-1 and TRBJ2-1; D call uncertain. The CDR3 extends over 13 amino acids. Germline values: CDR1 SGHRS, CDR2 YFSETQ. Between the trimmed V and J ends, which lost 4 bases and 8 bases, there was a span of 13 bases. CDR3 region: CASSPLGGHEQFF. The CDR3 DNA follows: TGCGCCAGCAGCCCTCTAGGCGGCCATGAGCAGTTCTTC.

V usage is TRBV7-9 and J usage is TRBJ2-7; no definite D call. The germline V gene has CDR1 SEHNR and CDR2 FQNEAQ (reference sequence). This CDR3 is built from 12 residues. V was trimmed by 3 bases and J by 3 bases, leaving 6 bases between them. CDR3 residues: CASSFGLYEQYF. The DNA for the CDR3 is TGTGCCAGCAGCTTTGGGCTCTACGAGCAGTACTTC.

The chain combines TRBV11-1 with TRBJ2-7; the match to TRBD1 covers 12 bases. CDR3 length: 17 amino acids. The V segment lost 3 bases and the J segment 2 bases; nucleotides outside the gene matches: 8. Germline loops: CDR1 SGHAT, CDR2 FQDESV (reference sequence). In nucleotides, the CDR3 is TGTGCCAGCAGCTTCGGGACAGGGGGCGCGGATGCCTACGAGCAGTACTTC. Its translation: CASSFGTGGADAYEQYF.

V usage is TRBV7-6 and J usage is TRBJ1-4, with no clear D. The CDR3 covers 13 residues. Trimming took 4 bases from V and 8 from J, leaving 11 bases between them. Germline loops: CDR1 SGHVS, CDR2 FNYEAQ. The CDR3 reads CASSSWTGEKLFF. CDR3 coding DNA: TGTGCCAGCAGCTCCTGGACGGGGGAAAAACTGTTTTTT.

This clone has just one count. The DNA is left out, because the CDR3 cannot be placed on it with certainty; the CDR3 is given as TCRdb lists it. V usage is TRBV2 and J usage is TRBJ1-4. Germline loops: CDR1 SNHLY, CDR2 FYNNEI. The CDR3 adds up to 15 amino acids, both ends counted. This CDR3 reads CASILAAGVNEKLFF.

This clone has just one count. This rearrangement joins TRBV18 to TRBJ2-5; D remains unclear. From germline, CDR1 is KGHSH and CDR2 LQKENI. Trimming took 3 bases from V and 2 from J, leaving 7 bases between them. The CDR3 totals 13 residues. This chain's CDR3 is CASSPFHQETQYF. CDR3 sequence (DNA): TGTGCCAGCTCACCTTTCCATCAAGAGACCCAGTACTTC.

The CDR3 nucleotides read TGCGCCAGCAGTCAAGGGACAGGCATCTATGGCTACACCTTC. It specifies CASSQGTGIYGYTF. V gene TRBV23-1 combines with J gene TRBJ1-2; the match to TRBD1 covers 8 bases. TRBV23-1 is an ORF, with its function uncertain. This CDR3 spans 14 amino acids. V lost 2 bases to trimming and J lost 4 bases; unmatched junction nucleotides: 3.

J is TRBJ2-7 and V is TRBV5-1; 7 nucleotides match TRBD1. V shed 5 bases and J 7 bases; nucleotides not matched to a gene: 6. Per germline, CDR1 SGHRS and CDR2 YFSETQ. The CDR3 loop spans 12 amino acids. CDR3 loop: CASRHTGEEQYF. As DNA, the CDR3 is TGCGCCAGCAGGCACACAGGGGAAGAGCAGTACTTC.

The chain joins TRBV29-1 to TRBJ1-1; 7 bases agree with TRBD1. With V trimmed by 4 bases and J by 4 bases, 15 bases remained unmatched. The CDR3 is 16 residues long. CDR1 and CDR2 (germline): SQVTM, ANQGSEA. The CDR3 protein is CSVGYYGAGGSTEAFF. CDR3 nucleotide sequence: TGCAGCGTTGGTTATTACGGCGCAGGGGGTTCCACTGAAGCTTTCTTT.

About this clone: Germline and junction disagree at one end, which may indicate a read error. The V call is TRBV9, the J call TRBJ2-3; possible D gene TRBD1, 5 bases. The CDR3 is 16 residues long. Per the germline V gene, CDR1 is SGDLS and CDR2 is YYNGEE. The CDR3 sequence: CASSATDLRGTDTQYF. CDR3 sequence (DNA): TGTGCCAGCAGCGCCACGGACCTAAGGGGCACTGATACGCAGTATTTT.

Only a few counts were recorded for this clone. The V gene is TRBV28, the J gene TRBJ2-7; TRBD2 matches 8 bases. This CDR3 region has 14 residues. J gave up 3 bases and V 8 bases, and 9 bases lay outside the gene matches. Germline V gene sequence: CDR1 MDHEN, CDR2 SYDVKM. CDR3 sequence: CASALPSGSYEQYF. Written as DNA, the CDR3 is TGTGCCAGCGCTCTCCCCAGCGGGAGCTACGAGCAGTACTTC.

The chain links TRBV5-1 to TRBJ1-1, with D hard to call. CDR3 length equals 17 residues. V lost 2 bases and J 5 bases, leaving 22 bases between the germline ends. From germline, CDR1 is SGHRS and CDR2 YFSETQ. CDR3 in DNA: TGCGCCAGCAGCTTAAAGCCAGGCCCCGGCGGAGGGACTGAAGCTTTCTTT. The encoded protein is CASSLKPGPGGGTEAFF.

The chain employs TRBV5-1 and TRBJ2-7, with a tentative D call TRBD2 (7 bases). Germline CDR1 and CDR2: SGHRS and YFSETQ. This CDR3 region has 22 residues. Trimming left V 4 bases short and J 0 bases short, with 35 bases between. The CDR3 DNA sequence: TGCGCCAGCAGCATAGCCTACAGGGAGGGTGGTTCTCTTACAGGGTACTCCTACGAGCAGTACTTC. Encoded protein: CASSIAYREGGSLTGYSYEQYF.

J is TRBJ1-2 and V is TRBV7-9, with 7 bases identical to TRBD1. The CDR3 consists of 12 residues. Unmatched junction bases numbered 5, after V lost 5 bases and J lost 8 bases. The V gene's germline CDR1 is SEHNR and CDR2 FQNEAQ (reference sequence). In DNA form, the CDR3 reads TGTGCCAGCAGCCACCGACAGGGAGGCTACACCTTC. Translating it yields CASSHRQGGYTF.

The V and J genes are TRBV19 and TRBJ2-7; TRBD1 aligns across 9 bases. The CDR3 contains 14 residues. Trimming took 4 bases from V and 6 from J; bases not matched to a gene: 7. The V gene's germline CDR1 is LNHDA and CDR2 SQIVND (reference sequence). In DNA, the CDR3 is TGTGCCAGTAGTACCTCACAGGGGGCGGCCGAGCAGTACTTC. Encoded protein: CASSTSQGAAEQYF.